The TCR beta chain described here comes from a study of regulatory T cells in long-lasting Graves disease. The time point is: persistent/refractory GD, antithyroid drugs over 5 years with positive TRAb. Extracted RNA from PBMCs served as the source of the TCR library. This clonotype has ten or more counts. Trimming removed 6 bases from V and 8 bases from J, with 23 bases in between. This CDR3 is built from 15 residues. CDR1 is MDHEN, CDR2 SYDVKM, per germline. Both iRepertoire HTBI primers and Arm-PCR of CDR3 regions were used to build the TCR beta libraries. One entry per CDR3 protein results from TCRdb running MiXCR on the multiplex PCR reads. This table holds under 500,000 distinct CDR3 sequences, around 21% found once.

This chain links TRBV28 with TRBJ2-7; D possibly uses TRBD1 or TRBD2 (6 bases each). The sequencing here drew on peripheral blood mononuclear cells (PBMCs), taken when the disease was refractory, from a patient treated with antithyroid drugs. The sequence came from a female donor with Graves disease. This chain's CDR3 is CASSPETGTRGQQYF. The CDR3 nucleotides are TGTGCCAGCAGCCCAGAGACCGGGACCCGGGGGCAGCAGTACTTC.